This is a list of T cell receptor beta chains from one sample in a study of T cells in localized non-small cell lung cancer. Produced via immunoSEQ multiplex PCR; TCRdb's table is partial and in-frame only. The table lists roughly 3,000 clones, under 30% of them singletons, with approximately 9.5% in the top ten. This material consisted of normal lung tissue next to the tumor, taken before any cancer treatment. These receptors were collected from a woman aged 35 to 69 with stage I lung adenocarcinoma. The CDR3 runs from the conserved cysteine through the conserved F or W. The D gene is left open where the match is weak. Clone size is shown for a subset of rows, as once, few, many or a class of expanded clone.

d_gene: .; abundance: few; j_gene: TRBJ2-6; v_gene: TRBV12-2; CDR3nt: .; CDR3aa: CVGSGSSGANVLTF
d_gene: .; abundance: few; j_gene: TRBJ2-1; v_gene: TRBV12-5; CDR3nt: TGTGCTAGTGGTTCGTTATCCTACAATGAGCAGTTCTTC; CDR3aa: CASGSLSYNEQFF
d_gene: .; abundance: few; j_gene: TRBJ2-7; v_gene: TRBV11-3; CDR3nt: TGTGCCAGCAGCTTAGACGCCGGCTACTCCTACGAGCAGTACTTC; CDR3aa: CASSLDAGYSYEQYF
d_gene: .; abundance: few; j_gene: TRBJ1-4; v_gene: TRBV19; CDR3nt: TGTGCCAGTGGTGAACAGGGAAAACTGTTTTTT; CDR3aa: CASGEQGKLFF
d_gene: TRBD2; abundance: .; j_gene: TRBJ2-1; v_gene: TRBV18; CDR3nt: TGTGCCAGCTCACCACGGCTCCTAGCGGGAGGGCTGGATGAGCAGTTCTTC; CDR3aa: CASSPRLLAGGLDEQFF
d_gene: .; abundance: few; j_gene: TRBJ2-7; v_gene: TRBV6-8; CDR3nt: TGTGCCAGCACCCCCGGGACAACCAGCTCCTACGAGCAGTACTTC; CDR3aa: CASTPGTTSSYEQYF
d_gene: TRBD2; abundance: .; j_gene: TRBJ2-1; v_gene: TRBV11-3; CDR3nt: TGTGCCAGCAGCTTTTTAGCGGGAGGAACCTACAATGAGCAGTTCTTC; CDR3aa: CASSFLAGGTYNEQFF
d_gene: TRBD2; abundance: .; j_gene: TRBJ2-1; v_gene: TRBV11-3; CDR3nt: TGTGCCAGCAGCTTGTCGCTAGCGGCCTACAATGAGCAGTTCTTC; CDR3aa: CASSLSLAAYNEQFF
d_gene: .; abundance: medium-sized; j_gene: TRBJ2-7; v_gene: TRBV9; CDR3nt: TGTGCCAGCACCCAAGCTATATGGGCCGAGCAGTACTTC; CDR3aa: CASTQAIWAEQYF
d_gene: TRBD2; abundance: few; j_gene: TRBJ2-1; v_gene: TRBV29-1; CDR3nt: TGCAGCGTTGCACGGACTAGCGGGAATGTTGAGCAGTTCTTC; CDR3aa: CSVARTSGNVEQFF
d_gene: .; abundance: few; j_gene: TRBJ2-2; v_gene: TRBV5-1; CDR3nt: TGCGCCAGCAGAACCGGCCTAGGGACCGGGGAGCTGTTTTTT; CDR3aa: CASRTGLGTGELFF
d_gene: TRBD1; abundance: medium-sized; j_gene: TRBJ1-1; v_gene: TRBV11-3; CDR3nt: TGTGCCAGCAGCACGTCAGGGGGGGTAAAGAACACTGAAGCTTTCTTT; CDR3aa: CASSTSGGVKNTEAFF
d_gene: .; abundance: few; j_gene: TRBJ2-7; v_gene: TRBV11-3; CDR3nt: TGTGCCAGCAGCCCTAGGTTGAGGGCCGCCTACGAGCAGTACTTC; CDR3aa: CASSPRLRAAYEQYF
d_gene: .; abundance: .; j_gene: TRBJ1-1; v_gene: TRBV6-8; CDR3nt: TGTGCCAGCAGTTACTCAGGGATAAAGACCGAAGCTTTCTTT; CDR3aa: CASSYSGIKTEAFF
d_gene: TRBD2; abundance: few; j_gene: TRBJ2-3; v_gene: TRBV11-3; CDR3nt: TGTGCCAGCAGCCAAGCTGCGGGAGGGTTAGATACGCAGTATTTT; CDR3aa: CASSQAAGGLDTQYF
d_gene: .; abundance: .; j_gene: TRBJ2-6; v_gene: TRBV5-1; CDR3nt: TGCGCCAGCAGCTTGTTGGGACCTCCAAGAGGGGCCAACGTCCTGACTTTC; CDR3aa: CASSLLGPPRGANVLTF
d_gene: .; abundance: .; j_gene: TRBJ2-3; v_gene: TRBV12-5; CDR3nt: TGTGCTAGTGGTTGGGGGCCCAGCACAGATACGCAGTATTTT; CDR3aa: CASGWGPSTDTQYF
d_gene: .; abundance: few; j_gene: TRBJ2-7; v_gene: TRBV11-3; CDR3nt: TGTGCCAGCAGCTTGGCTAACGGACGTTTCTACGAGCAGTACTTC; CDR3aa: CASSLANGRFYEQYF
d_gene: .; abundance: few; j_gene: TRBJ2-2; v_gene: TRBV11-3; CDR3nt: TGTGCCAGCAGCTTACGAACGAACACCGGGGAGCTGTTTTTT; CDR3aa: CASSLRTNTGELFF
d_gene: .; abundance: .; j_gene: TRBJ2-5; v_gene: TRBV10-3; CDR3nt: TGTGCCAGCAGAGAGACACCTTTCCAAGAGACCCAGTACTTC; CDR3aa: CASRETPFQETQYF
d_gene: TRBD2; abundance: .; j_gene: TRBJ2-5; v_gene: TRBV11-3; CDR3nt: TGTGCCAGCAGCTCGGCACTGGGACTAGCGGGGGGACGGACCCAGTACTTC; CDR3aa: CASSSALGLAGGRTQYF
d_gene: .; abundance: few; j_gene: TRBJ1-2; v_gene: TRBV11-3; CDR3nt: TGTGCCAGCAGCCAAGTTGTCGTAACTGGGAACTATGGCTACACCTTC; CDR3aa: CASSQVVVTGNYGYTF
d_gene: TRBD1; abundance: .; j_gene: TRBJ1-2; v_gene: TRBV14; CDR3nt: TGTGCCAGCAGTCCGAGGACAGGGGACGGCTACACCTTC; CDR3aa: CASSPRTGDGYTF
d_gene: .; abundance: .; j_gene: TRBJ1-2; v_gene: TRBV19; CDR3nt: TGTGCCAGTAGTATCACACGCGGGGGCTACACCTTC; CDR3aa: CASSITRGGYTF
d_gene: TRBD2; abundance: .; j_gene: TRBJ2-3; v_gene: TRBV11-3; CDR3nt: TGTGCCAGCAGCCTGGGAAGCGGGAAGGCAGATACGCAGTATTTT; CDR3aa: CASSLGSGKADTQYF
d_gene: TRBD2; abundance: .; j_gene: TRBJ2-5; v_gene: TRBV6-8; CDR3nt: TGTGCCATCAGTGGGGGACTAGCAACGGGAGAGACCCAGTACTTC; CDR3aa: CAISGGLATGETQYF
d_gene: .; abundance: .; j_gene: TRBJ2-7; v_gene: TRBV18; CDR3nt: TGTGCCAGCTCACAGGAGGGGTTTGAGCAGTACTTC; CDR3aa: CASSQEGFEQYF
d_gene: .; abundance: .; j_gene: TRBJ1-5; v_gene: TRBV6-8; CDR3nt: TGTGCCAGCAGCCTTTTAGGGATAAGCAATCAGCCCCAGCATTTT; CDR3aa: CASSLLGISNQPQHF
d_gene: TRBD1; abundance: .; j_gene: TRBJ2-7; v_gene: TRBV18; CDR3nt: TGTGCCAGCTCACCCCTGGTCGGGACAGCCTACGAGCAGTACTTC; CDR3aa: CASSPLVGTAYEQYF
d_gene: .; abundance: .; j_gene: TRBJ2-3; v_gene: TRBV15; CDR3nt: TGTGCCACCAGCGGAGGCCCCGGGACAAACACAGATACGCAGTATTTT; CDR3aa: CATSGGPGTNTDTQYF
d_gene: TRBD2; abundance: .; j_gene: TRBJ2-1; v_gene: TRBV14; CDR3nt: TGTGCCAGCAGCCAAGTGGCGGGGGTGAACAATGAGCAGTTCTTC; CDR3aa: CASSQVAGVNNEQFF
d_gene: TRBD1; abundance: large; j_gene: TRBJ1-1; v_gene: TRBV6-8; CDR3nt: TGTGCCAGCAGTTACTCCGGGACAGGCTGGATGAACACTGAAGCTTTCTTT; CDR3aa: CASSYSGTGWMNTEAFF
d_gene: TRBD1; abundance: medium-sized; j_gene: TRBJ1-5; v_gene: TRBV11-3; CDR3nt: TGTGCCAGCAGCTTAGGATGGGACAGGGGCAATCAGCCCCAGCATTTT; CDR3aa: CASSLGWDRGNQPQHF
d_gene: .; abundance: few; j_gene: TRBJ1-5; v_gene: TRBV11-3; CDR3nt: TGTGCCAGCAGCTTATTAGGTTTGCAGGATGGTGAGCCCCAGCATTTT; CDR3aa: CASSLLGLQDGEPQHF
d_gene: .; abundance: medium-sized; j_gene: TRBJ1-2; v_gene: TRBV11-3; CDR3nt: TGTGCCAGCAGCAACGACAGGATGCCGGGCTATGGCTACACCTTC; CDR3aa: CASSNDRMPGYGYTF
d_gene: TRBD1; abundance: .; j_gene: TRBJ2-3; v_gene: TRBV10-2; CDR3nt: TGCGCCAGCAGCGCAGGGACAGCTAGTGGGGATACGCAGTATTTT; CDR3aa: CASSAGTASGDTQYF
d_gene: TRBD2; abundance: .; j_gene: TRBJ2-1; v_gene: TRBV15; CDR3nt: TGTGCCAGCAGCTTAGGGGCGGGAGGGGGAAATGAGCAGTTCTTC; CDR3aa: CASSLGAGGGNEQFF
d_gene: .; abundance: few; j_gene: TRBJ2-7; v_gene: TRBV14; CDR3nt: TGTGCCAGCAGCCAAGGTCTAGCCTCCGGGCAGTACTTC; CDR3aa: CASSQGLASGQYF
d_gene: .; abundance: .; j_gene: TRBJ2-6; v_gene: TRBV18; CDR3nt: TGTGCCAGCTCACCAGACATATCTGGGGCCAACGTCCTGACTTTC; CDR3aa: CASSPDISGANVLTF
d_gene: TRBD2; abundance: .; j_gene: TRBJ2-1; v_gene: TRBV18; CDR3nt: TGTGCCAGCTCACTAGCGGGAGGGCCGGATGAGCAGTTCTTC; CDR3aa: CASSLAGGPDEQFF
d_gene: TRBD2; abundance: .; j_gene: TRBJ2-3; v_gene: TRBV9; CDR3nt: TGTGCCAGCAGCTTAGCGGGAGGGAGAGATACGCAGTATTTT; CDR3aa: CASSLAGGRDTQYF
d_gene: .; abundance: .; j_gene: TRBJ2-2; v_gene: TRBV9; CDR3nt: TGTGCCAGCAGGCGGATGAACACCGGGGAGCTGTTTTTT; CDR3aa: CASRRMNTGELFF
d_gene: .; abundance: .; j_gene: TRBJ2-7; v_gene: TRBV6-8; CDR3nt: TGTGCCAGCAGTTACCTAGTGGGCGCCTACGAGCAGTACTTC; CDR3aa: CASSYLVGAYEQYF
d_gene: .; abundance: .; j_gene: TRBJ1-1; v_gene: TRBV18; CDR3nt: TGTGCCAGCTCACCACAGGAAAAGAACACTGAAGCTTTCTTT; CDR3aa: CASSPQEKNTEAFF
d_gene: TRBD2; abundance: .; j_gene: TRBJ2-5; v_gene: TRBV11-3; CDR3nt: TGTGCCAGCAGCTTGACAACTAGCGGGGGGGAAGAGACCCAGTACTTC; CDR3aa: CASSLTTSGGEETQYF
d_gene: TRBD1; abundance: few; j_gene: TRBJ2-7; v_gene: TRBV10-3; CDR3nt: TGTGCCAGCTCTGTCGACAGGGGTTTGTACGAGCAGTACTTC; CDR3aa: CASSVDRGLYEQYF
d_gene: TRBD1; abundance: .; j_gene: TRBJ2-3; v_gene: TRBV9; CDR3nt: TGTGCCAGCAGCGTTTGGACAGGGGGCACAGATACGCAGTATTTT; CDR3aa: CASSVWTGGTDTQYF
d_gene: TRBD1; abundance: .; j_gene: TRBJ1-1; v_gene: TRBV19; CDR3nt: TGTGCCAGTAAGGACAGGGATAACACTGAAGCTTTCTTT; CDR3aa: CASKDRDNTEAFF
d_gene: TRBD2; abundance: medium-sized; j_gene: TRBJ2-7; v_gene: TRBV6-8; CDR3nt: TGTGCCAGCAGTCTGGGGGAGGGCTTTGGGTACGAGCAGTACTTC; CDR3aa: CASSLGEGFGYEQYF
d_gene: TRBD2; abundance: medium-sized; j_gene: TRBJ2-1; v_gene: TRBV11-3; CDR3nt: TGTGCCAGCAGCCTGGGGACTAGCGGGGGCTCCTACAATGAGCAGTTCTTC; CDR3aa: CASSLGTSGGSYNEQFF
d_gene: .; abundance: .; j_gene: TRBJ2-5; v_gene: TRBV9; CDR3nt: TGTGCCAGCAGTAGGGGGGCAGGAGGAGAGACCCAGTACTTC; CDR3aa: CASSRGAGGETQYF
d_gene: .; abundance: .; j_gene: TRBJ1-3; v_gene: TRBV5-1; CDR3nt: TGCGCCAGCAGTTCGCGCGCGGGGTCTGGAAACACCATATATTTT; CDR3aa: CASSSRAGSGNTIYF
d_gene: TRBD1; abundance: .; j_gene: TRBJ1-3; v_gene: TRBV7-8; CDR3nt: TGTGCCAGCAGCTTTCCGGGACAGGGGGCAGACACCATATATTTT; CDR3aa: CASSFPGQGADTIYF
d_gene: .; abundance: once; j_gene: TRBJ2-7; v_gene: TRBV18; CDR3nt: TGTGCCAGCTCACCAGCAGGAGACCGGTACGAGCAGTACTTC; CDR3aa: CASSPAGDRYEQYF